This T cell receptor (beta chain) was recovered during a study of blood T cells in healthy people across ages. Study results and limitations: TCR beta diversity, measured per million T cells, fell in a roughly linear way with age.

Total RNA extraction produced at least 6 micrograms (per sample) for the study. V lost 2 bases and J 3 bases, leaving 17 bases between the germline ends. Germline V lookup: CDR1 SGHAT, CDR2 FQNNGV. This CDR3 is 17 amino acids long. PCR was performed a second time for 7 to 11 cycles using a sample-barcoded 5' primer and a J-beta primer mix. In TCRdb, the 5' RACE reads were re-called with MiXCR into one record per CDR3 protein. The repertoire holds roughly 1.5 million distinct CDR3 sequences, with approximately 43% as singletons. This clonotype was detected a few times. What it binds is not known. The source is a young woman in good health. Sequenced input: blood. J is TRBJ2-1 and V is TRBV11-2; tentative D call: TRBD1 (5 bases). The CDR3 DNA follows: TGTGCCAGCAGCTTATATGGGCAGGGCGGAATCTACAATGAGCAGTTCTTC. Translated: CASSLYGQGGIYNEQFF.